This is a list of T cell receptor beta chains from one sample in a study of response to subunit inactivated influenza vaccine. MiXCR, run by TCRdb on the RT-PCR reads, gives a single entry per CDR3 protein. The repertoire includes under 550,000 distinct CDR3 sequences, less than 8% of them detected once, and 10% to 15% sits in the top ten. The sequencing used PBMCs from blood, collected 23 to 25 months after vaccination. The receptors originated from a man aged 45 to 75 who received an inactivated influenza vaccine. Both conserved end residues are trimmed from each CDR3.

J: TRBJ2-1; V: TRBV4-2; length: 16; CDR3: ASSRGLAGALPYNEQF
J: TRBJ1-1; V: TRBV2; length: 11; CDR3: ASNPRANTEAF
J: TRBJ2-1; V: TRBV10-3; length: 13; CDR3: AISEKGLEGDEQF
J: TRBJ2-1; V: TRBV15; length: 10; CDR3: ATSREGNEQF
J: TRBJ2-7; V: TRBV20-1; length: 13; CDR3: SAKPLQGFSYEQY
J: TRBJ1-6; V: TRBV5-4; length: 12; CDR3: ASRWDRGNSPLH
J: TRBJ2-3; V: TRBV7-2; length: 13; CDR3: ASSVTGNEADTQY
J: TRBJ2-7; V: TRBV20-1; length: 15; CDR3: SARDGGRAIRNYEQY
J: TRBJ1-1; V: TRBV7-2; length: 11; CDR3: ASSLGRVAEAF
J: TRBJ1-1; V: TRBV10-3; length: 9; CDR3: ASSGVSEAF
J: TRBJ2-7; V: TRBV5-1; length: 13; CDR3: ASSPLGTGIYEKY
J: TRBJ2-2; V: TRBV20-1; length: 10; CDR3: SASTRAGELF
J: TRBJ2-2; V: TRBV5-1; length: 13; CDR3: ASSLVLTQTGELF
J: TRBJ2-7; V: TRBV10-3; length: 11; CDR3: AIRETSTHEQY
J: TRBJ2-1; V: TRBV10-2; length: 14; CDR3: ASRSETGGAGNEQF
J: TRBJ2-6; V: TRBV7-6; length: 15; CDR3: ASSSVWGSSGANVLT
J: TRBJ2-7; V: TRBV20-1; length: 15; CDR3: SARDGHRLAGSYEQY
J: TRBJ1-6; V: TRBV5-1; length: 13; CDR3: ASRLEQGKISPLH
J: TRBJ2-3; V: TRBV21-1; length: 14; CDR3: ASSKGGGRNTDTQY
J: TRBJ1-1; V: TRBV5-1; length: 11; CDR3: ASSFAGLGEAF
J: TRBJ2-7; V: TRBV5-1; length: 11; CDR3: ASSFAFSYEQY
J: TRBJ1-4; V: TRBV28; length: 12; CDR3: ASSLWGGPGKLF
J: TRBJ1-4; V: TRBV6-5; length: 13; CDR3: ASSYLTGGREKLF
J: TRBJ1-4; V: TRBV20-1; length: 10; CDR3: SARDVAEKLF
J: TRBJ2-5; V: TRBV4-3; length: 13; CDR3: ASSHGTGYGETQY
J: TRBJ2-7; V: TRBV5-6; length: 12; CDR3: ASSLGTSCYEQY
J: TRBJ2-1; V: TRBV24-1; length: 11; CDR3: ATSERQEMGQF
J: TRBJ2-1; V: TRBV16; length: 14; CDR3: ASSQYTSGGYNEQF
J: TRBJ2-3; V: TRBV10-3; length: 13; CDR3: AISESGWSTDTQY
J: TRBJ2-7; V: TRBV18; length: 14; CDR3: ASSPSSRGVYYEQY
J: TRBJ2-3; V: TRBV7-9; length: 13; CDR3: ASSSLAGATDTQY
J: TRBJ2-2; V: TRBV6-2/TRBV6-3; length: 13; CDR3: ASSTAGGPPGELF
J: TRBJ1-1; V: TRBV7-9; length: 13; CDR3: AGQDSKPLNTEAF
J: TRBJ1-1; V: TRBV4-2; length: 14; CDR3: ASSQDRVHSNTEAF
J: TRBJ1-2; V: TRBV7-2; length: 12; CDR3: ASSLGGGVRGYT
J: TRBJ2-2; V: TRBV23-1; length: 12; CDR3: ASRTGGPPGELF
J: TRBJ2-7; V: TRBV28; length: 10; CDR3: ASRQDRYEQY
J: TRBJ1-1; V: TRBV6-2/TRBV6-3; length: 9; CDR3: ASWKGTEAF
J: TRBJ1-5; V: TRBV6-1; length: 13; CDR3: ASSDLGNSNQPQH
J: TRBJ2-4; V: TRBV5-1; length: 12; CDR3: ASSTGQGTAIQY
J: TRBJ1-3; V: TRBV7-2; length: 13; CDR3: ASSLARGYSNTIY
J: TRBJ2-2; V: TRBV7-2; length: 15; CDR3: ASSRAFGGTGTGELF
J: TRBJ2-7; V: TRBV18; length: 13; CDR3: ASSPNPSGAYEQY
J: TRBJ1-1; V: TRBV5-1; length: 14; CDR3: ASSLEGASRPTEAF
J: TRBJ2-3; V: TRBV20-1; length: 12; CDR3: SANHGLAGGAQY
J: TRBJ2-2; V: TRBV7-2; length: 13; CDR3: ASSRNRGNTGELF
J: TRBJ1-4; V: TRBV11-2; length: 13; CDR3: ASSLVSGGGEKLF
J: TRBJ2-5; V: TRBV5-1; length: 12; CDR3: ASSLGNYQETQY
J: TRBJ1-4; V: TRBV7-6; length: 14; CDR3: ASSSFRDNKNEKLF
J: TRBJ1-2; V: TRBV28; length: 12; CDR3: ASSLGGEYYGYT
J: TRBJ2-5; V: TRBV4-3; length: 13; CDR3: ASSQGQQGQETQY
J: TRBJ2-3; V: TRBV27; length: 14; CDR3: ASSLSGTGGADTQY
J: TRBJ2-2; V: TRBV19; length: 13; CDR3: ASTAALGHNGELF
J: TRBJ1-2; V: TRBV10-3; length: 13; CDR3: AISETGADTYGYT
J: TRBJ2-1; V: TRBV23-1; length: 14; CDR3: ASSQSQRDSINEQF